Below are 19 T cell receptor beta chains sequenced from a single sample in a study of CD8 T cells in Susac syndrome. Reverse transcription used roughly 0.45 to 1 ug RNA and random hexamers. TCRdb reanalysed the immunoSEQ multiplex PCR reads using MiXCR and keeps one entry per CDR3 protein. The sample consists of around 120,000 distinct CDR3 sequences, around 94% of them appearing once. The specimen sequenced was CD4+ T cells from PBMCs. These receptors came from a human donor with multiple sclerosis.

The chain carries TRBV6-5 and TRBJ2-7; D perhaps matches TRBD1 (6 bases). Germline values: CDR1 MNHEY, CDR2 SVGAGI. V shed 2 bases and J shed 3 bases, with 8 bases lying between them. CDR3 length: 13 residues. The CDR3 sequence: CASSYDRLYEQYF. The DNA of the CDR3 is TGTGCCAGCAGTTACGACAGGCTCTACGAGCAGTACTTC.

The chain employs TRBV7-2 and TRBJ1-2; 7 nucleotides match TRBD1. After removal of 1 base from V and 6 bases from J, the junction contained 5 bases not matched to a gene. The CDR3 length is 14 residues. Germline CDR1 reads SGHTA; CDR2 reads FQGNSA. The chain's CDR3 is CASSLETGKDGYTF. The CDR3 DNA follows: TGTGCCAGCAGCTTAGAGACAGGGAAGGATGGCTACACCTTC.

The chain recombines TRBV3-1 with TRBJ1-1; a weak D match, TRBD1 (5 bases). Germline lookup yields CDR1 LGHDT and CDR2 YNNKEL (reference sequence). The V end was cut by 0 bases, the J end by 0 bases, with 14 bases between. The CDR3 has 17 residues. The CDR3 region has the DNA TGTGCCAGCAGCCAAGATCGTCTGGGGGGAATGAACACTGAAGCTTTCTTT. Translation: CASSQDRLGGMNTEAFF.

V gene TRBV15 combines with J gene TRBJ2-2; TRBD1 agrees at 8 bases. The CDR3 extends over 16 amino acids. V dropped 0 bases and J dropped 5; count of bases not matched to a gene: 5. Germline V gene lookup returns CDR1 LNHNV and CDR2 YYDKDF (reference sequence). The CDR3 spells CATSRERTGITGELFF. In DNA, the CDR3 is TGTGCCACCAGCAGAGAAAGGACAGGGATAACCGGGGAGCTGTTTTTT.

CDR3: CASSLAGADGYTF. Here the CDR3 DNA reads TGTGCCAGCAGCTTGGCAGGGGCTGACGGCTACACCTTC. V and J are TRBV5-4 and TRBJ1-2, with D maybe TRBD1 (6 bases). This CDR3 region has 13 residues. V gave up 0 bases and J gave up 8 bases, with 11 bases separating them. Germline CDR1 SGHNT, CDR2 YYREEE (reference sequence).

The V gene is TRBV5-1, the J gene TRBJ2-7; 9 bases are shared with TRBD2. From germline, CDR1 is SGHRS and CDR2 YFSETQ. The ends lost 2 bases at V and 2 bases at J; junction bases unmatched: 8. This CDR3 contains 16 residues. CDR3 loop: CASSLLSGGLTYEQYF. The CDR3 coding sequence is TGCGCCAGCAGCTTACTTAGCGGGGGCCTGACCTACGAGCAGTACTTC.

The chain is built from TRBV4-2 and TRBJ1-5, with a tentative D call TRBD1 (5 bases). The CDR3 has 15 residues. The ends were cut back, 8 bases at V and 3 bases at J, with 17 bases in the middle. The V gene's germline CDR1 is LGHNA and CDR2 YNFKEQ. The CDR3 DNA reads as TGTGCCAGCTCCCCTGATCGGGACGCCAATCAGCCCCAGCATTTT. Protein: CASSPDRDANQPQHF.

The chain links TRBV6-5 to TRBJ1-4; D unclear. The CDR3 has 18 residues. Trimming pared 0 bases from V and 9 bases from J, leaving 23 bases between. Germline CDR1 reads MNHEY; CDR2 reads SVGAGI. Written as DNA, the CDR3 is TGTGCCAGCAGTTACTCGTGGGCTACAGCCGGGGATGGGAAAAAACTGTTTTTT. Residues: CASSYSWATAGDGKKLFF.

The chain links TRBV2 to TRBJ1-2, with a possible D match to TRBD1 (5 bases). CDR3 length: 11 residues. The V gene's germline CDR1 is SNHLY and CDR2 FYNNEI. The V end was cut by 3 bases, the J end by 8 bases, with 7 bases between. The CDR3 bases are TGTGCCAGCAGTGAGTGGGGCGGCTACACCTTC. Its translation: CASSEWGGYTF.

The rearrangement uses TRBV4-1 and TRBJ2-1; unclear D gene. CDR3 size: 14 residues. The V and J ends lost 1 base and 3 bases respectively, with 7 bases between them. The germline CDR1 and CDR2 sequences are MGHRA and YSYEKL. CDR3 sequence reads: CASSQADRYNEQFF. The CDR3 DNA sequence: TGCGCCAGCAGCCAAGCGGACCGCTACAATGAGCAGTTCTTC.

The rearrangement uses TRBV12-3 or TRBV12-4 and TRBJ1-1, with unresolved D. There are 14 residues in the CDR3. Trimming took off 8 bases at V and 0 bases at J, with 13 bases between the two ends. The CDR3 DNA follows: TGTGCCAGCTGCCGGATCCACTTGAACACTGAAGCTTTCTTT. It specifies CASCRIHLNTEAFF.

The V and J genes are TRBV2 and TRBJ1-1, with D uncertain. The V gene's germline CDR1 is SNHLY and CDR2 FYNNEI. V lost 3 bases and J 0 bases, leaving 5 bases between the germline ends. The CDR3 runs to 13 residues. CDR3 in DNA: TGTGCCAGCAGTGACGAGATGAACACTGAAGCTTTCTTT. Amino acids: CASSDEMNTEAFF.

The J gene is TRBJ2-3, the V gene TRBV7-2, with 11 positions matching TRBD2. V was clipped by 6 bases and J by 5 bases; unmatched bases: 10. Germline V gene data show CDR1 as SGHTA and CDR2 as FQGNSA. The CDR3 totals 16 residues. The CDR3 nucleotides are TGTGCCAGCAGTTTGGGGCGGCTAGCGGGGGGAGATACGCAGTATTTT. This codes for CASSLGRLAGGDTQYF.

The chain links TRBV9 to TRBJ1-1; D ambiguous. The CDR3 is 15 amino acids. Trimming removed 4 bases from V and 4 bases from J, with 17 bases in between. Germline V gene data show CDR1 as SGDLS and CDR2 as YYNGEE. The CDR3 sequence is CASSPQRAGVTEAFF. The CDR3 nucleotides are TGTGCCAGCAGCCCCCAGAGGGCAGGCGTCACTGAAGCTTTCTTT.

This CDR3 reads CASSLAGGLSSYEQYF. CDR3 coding DNA: TGTGCCAGCAGTTTAGCCGGCGGATTAAGCTCCTACGAGCAGTACTTC. The gene calls are TRBV12-3 or TRBV12-4 and TRBJ2-7; D is unresolved. Trimming stripped 0 bases from V and 0 bases from J, with 12 bases between. This CDR3 is 16 amino acids long.

The chain has TRBV9 and TRBJ1-1, with D uncertain. There are 14 residues in the CDR3. The germline gives CDR1 SGDLS, CDR2 YYNGEE. V was trimmed by 2 bases and J by 0 bases, leaving 8 bases between them. This CDR3 reads CASSVSVMNTEAFF. The CDR3 nucleotides are TGTGCCAGCAGCGTTTCGGTCATGAACACTGAAGCTTTCTTT. The whole variable domain, remainder taken from reference TRBV9 and TRBJ1-1, is DSGVTQTPKHLITATGQRVTLRCSPRSGDLSVYWYQQSLDQGLQFLIQYYNGEERAKGNILERFSAQQFPDLHSELNLSSLELGDSALYFCASSVSVMNTEAFFGQGTRLTVV.

The chain is built from TRBV20-1 and TRBJ2-3; 7 bases line up with TRBD1. CDR3 size: 13 residues. V was pared by 6 bases and J by 10 bases, with 13 bases of the junction left unmatched. Germline loops: CDR1 DFQATT, CDR2 SNEGSKA (reference sequence). The CDR3 coding sequence is TGCAGTGCGGGAAGGGGGCATGAAGGCTCGCAGTATTTT. This encodes CSAGRGHEGSQYF.

The sample holds one count of this clonotype. V gene TRBV7-9 combines with J gene TRBJ2-1; D gene ambiguous. Germline CDR1 and CDR2: SEHNR and FQNEAQ (reference sequence). Trimming left V 4 bases short and J 6 bases short, with 10 bases between. The CDR3 is 13 residues long. CDR3 sequence reads: CASSWGLPNEQFF. The CDR3 coding sequence is TGTGCCAGCAGCTGGGGTCTACCCAATGAGCAGTTCTTC.

The chain combines TRBV29-1 with TRBJ1-2; D unresolved. V lost 1 base to trimming and J lost 4 bases, with 25 bases between them. This CDR3 is built from 18 residues. From germline, CDR1 is SQVTM and CDR2 ANQGSEA. The CDR3 sequence: CSVEGSRRLWEGVYGYTF. For the CDR3, the DNA is TGCAGCGTTGAAGGCTCTAGGAGGTTGTGGGAGGGTGTCTATGGCTACACCTTC.